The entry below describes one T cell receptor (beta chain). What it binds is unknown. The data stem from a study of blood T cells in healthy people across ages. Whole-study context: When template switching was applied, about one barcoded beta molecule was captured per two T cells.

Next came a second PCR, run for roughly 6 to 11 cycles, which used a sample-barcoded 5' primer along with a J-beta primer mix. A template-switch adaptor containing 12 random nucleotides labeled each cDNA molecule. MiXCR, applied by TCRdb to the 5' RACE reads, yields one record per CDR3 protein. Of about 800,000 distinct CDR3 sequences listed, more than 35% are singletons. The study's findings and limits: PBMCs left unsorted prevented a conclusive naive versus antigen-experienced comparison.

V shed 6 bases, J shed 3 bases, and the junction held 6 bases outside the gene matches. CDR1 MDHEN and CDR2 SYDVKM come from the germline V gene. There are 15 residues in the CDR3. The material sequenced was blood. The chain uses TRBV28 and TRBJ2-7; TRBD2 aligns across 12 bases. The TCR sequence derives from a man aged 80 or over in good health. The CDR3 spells CASRATSGRIYEQYF. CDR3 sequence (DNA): TGTGCCAGCAGGGCAACTAGCGGGAGGATCTACGAGCAGTACTTC.